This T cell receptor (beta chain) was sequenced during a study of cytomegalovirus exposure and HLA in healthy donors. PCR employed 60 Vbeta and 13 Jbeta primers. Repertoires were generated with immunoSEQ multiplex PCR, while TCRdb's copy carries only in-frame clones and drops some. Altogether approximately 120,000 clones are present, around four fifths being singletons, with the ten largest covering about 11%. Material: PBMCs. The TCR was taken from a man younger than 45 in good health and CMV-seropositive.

CDR3 sequence (DNA): TGTGCCAGCAGCCTCCGACTAGCGTATGAGCAGTTCTTC. Residues: CASSLRLAYEQFF. The genes are TRBV7-9 and TRBJ2-1, with 8 nucleotides matching TRBD2. Germline loops: CDR1 SEHNR, CDR2 FQNEAQ (reference sequence). V was pared by 5 bases and J by 8 bases, with 5 bases of the junction left unmatched. CDR3 length: 13 amino acids.